The 14 T cell receptor beta chains presented below share a single source sample, sequenced in a study of blood T cell repertoires in COVID-19. The repertoire was sequenced with immunoSEQ multiplex PCR; TCRdb's copy has only in-frame clones and lacks some. The sample lists about 170,000 clones, more than 70% occurring once. Material for sequencing was peripheral blood. The receptors were gathered from a woman older than 75 with active or convalescent COVID-19.

The chain recombines TRBV9 with TRBJ1-2, with unresolved D. Germline lookup yields CDR1 SGDLS and CDR2 YYNGEE. Trimming took off 1 base at V and 4 bases at J, with 8 bases between the two ends. The CDR3 spans 13 residues. The DNA for the CDR3 is TGTGCCAGCAGCGTAAGCGGATCCTATGGCTACACCTTC. Encoded protein: CASSVSGSYGYTF.

This clone was detected only a few times. The chain couples TRBV4-1 to TRBJ1-4, with D tentatively TRBD1 (5 bases). Germline CDR1 is MGHRA and CDR2 is YSYEKL. Trimming removed 6 bases from V and 1 base from J, with 9 bases in between. The CDR3 covers 14 residues. This chain's CDR3 is CASRRQLTNEKLFF. The CDR3 coding sequence is TGCGCCAGCAGGAGACAGCTAACTAATGAAAAACTGTTTTTT.

The chain links TRBV10-3 to TRBJ1-2; weak D call: TRBD1 (6 bases). Germline-derived CDR1 and CDR2 are ENHRY and SYGVKD. The CDR3 totals 14 residues. V lost 2 bases to trimming and J lost 4 bases, with 11 bases between them. The CDR3 protein is CAISEAGVGYGYTF. In DNA form, the CDR3 reads TGTGCCATCAGTGAGGCAGGGGTTGGCTATGGCTACACCTTC.

The rearrangement uses TRBV6-5 and TRBJ2-3; TRBD2 agrees at 15 bases. Germline CDR1 is MNHEY and CDR2 is SVGAGI. The CDR3 runs 15 residues. V shed 10 bases and J 3 bases; nucleotides not matched to a gene: 5. Here the CDR3 DNA reads TGTGCCACTGGGACTAGCGGGAGGTCGACAGATACGCAGTATTTT. Its protein is CATGTSGRSTDTQYF.

The chain is built from TRBV13 and TRBJ2-3, with 11 bases that match TRBD2. This CDR3 has 17 amino acids. CDR1 is PRHDT and CDR2 is FYEKMQ in the germline V gene (reference sequence). V was clipped by 2 bases and J by 0 bases; unmatched bases: 4. The CDR3, as DNA: TGTGCCAGCAGCTTAATGATAGCGGGAGGGAGCACAGATACGCAGTATTTT. Its translation: CASSLMIAGGSTDTQYF.

This clone was counted a few times. The chain is built from TRBV2 and TRBJ1-1, with 9 bases fitting TRBD1. Germline V gives CDR1 SNHLY, CDR2 FYNNEI. V shed 6 bases, J shed 6 bases, and the junction held 11 bases outside the gene matches. CDR3 length: 15 amino acids. CDR3 sequence (DNA): TGTGCCAGCAGCGAGTGGGGACAGGGTATTTCTGAAGCTTTCTTT. Amino acid sequence: CASSEWGQGISEAFF.

The chain recombines TRBV6-5 with TRBJ1-1, with TRBD1 matching over 8 bases. Trimming at V came to 5 bases and at J to 4 bases, leaving 6 bases not matched to a gene. Germline CDR1 MNHEY, CDR2 SVGAGI. The CDR3 totals 14 residues. This CDR3 reads CASSTRDRCTEAFF. DNA for the CDR3: TGTGCCAGCAGTACCCGGGACAGGTGCACTGAAGCTTTCTTT.

The rearrangement links TRBV6-5 to TRBJ2-4; 9 bases line up with TRBD1. Germline trimming cut 7 bases from V and 7 bases from J; bases unmatched to any gene: 8. The CDR3 contains 14 residues. CDR1 and CDR2 (germline): MNHEY, SVGAGI. CDR3 loop: CASTVQGAKNIQYF. CDR3 coding DNA: TGTGCCAGCACCGTACAGGGGGCTAAGAACATTCAGTACTTC.

The chain joins TRBV30 to TRBJ1-2, with TRBD1 matching over 9 bases. The CDR3 is made up of 14 amino acids. V was clipped by 1 base and J by 7 bases; unmatched bases: 7. Germline V gene data show CDR1 as GTSNPN and CDR2 as SVGIG (reference sequence). This CDR3 reads CAWSAGTGIGGYTF. CDR3 DNA sequence: TGTGCCTGGAGTGCCGGGACAGGGATAGGTGGCTACACCTTC.

The rearrangement joins TRBV19 to TRBJ1-2; a weak D match, TRBD1 (5 bases). From germline, CDR1 is LNHDA and CDR2 SQIVND (reference sequence). Trimming removed 3 bases from V and 1 base from J, with 12 bases in between. This CDR3 is 15 amino acids long. In nucleotides, the CDR3 is TGTGCCAGTAGTATGAGTCAGGGAAATAACTATGGCTACACCTTC. It specifies CASSMSQGNNYGYTF.

V is TRBV6-5 and J is TRBJ2-1, with D maybe TRBD1 (6 bases). Trimming removed 6 bases from V and 7 bases from J, with 16 bases in between. The germline CDR1 and CDR2 sequences are MNHEY and SVGAGI. The CDR3 totals 14 residues. Here the CDR3 DNA reads TGTGCCAGCAGAAACCTACAGGGTGGAAATGAGCAGTTCTTC. It codes for CASRNLQGGNEQFF.

CDR3 amino acids: CASRELGLSNQPQHF. Written as DNA, the CDR3 is TGTGCCAGCAGGGAACTAGGGTTGAGCAATCAGCCCCAGCATTTT. The chain uses TRBV28 and TRBJ1-5; D is uncertain. The V gene lost 6 bases and the J gene lost 1 base, with 13 bases spanning the gap. Germline CDR1 reads MDHEN; CDR2 reads SYDVKM. The CDR3 consists of 15 residues. Drawing the rest from reference TRBV28 and TRBJ1-5, the complete variable domain is DVKVTQSSRYLVKRTGEKVFLECVQDMDHENMFWYRQDPGLGLRLIYFSYDVKMKEKGDIPEGYSVSREKKERFSLILESASTNQTSMYLCASRELGLSNQPQHFGDGTRLSIL.

The chain employs TRBV11-2 and TRBJ1-2; TRBD1 is a possible D gene (5 bases). Trimming cost V 5 bases and J 1 base, with 26 bases left between them. Germline V gene sequence: CDR1 SGHAT, CDR2 FQNNGV. This CDR3 contains 19 residues. This CDR3 is CASSQGVYRSTLINYGYTF. CDR3 DNA: TGTGCCAGCAGCCAAGGAGTTTACAGGAGCACTCTAATTAACTATGGCTACACCTTC.

The chain carries TRBV24-1 and TRBJ1-4; 9 nucleotides match TRBD1. This CDR3 contains 15 residues. The junction had 5 bases not matched to a gene; V was cut back by 3 bases and J by 7 bases. Germline CDR1 reads KGHDR; CDR2 reads SFDVKD. The CDR3 nucleotides are TGTGCCACCAGTGATCCCACAGGGGGCGGTGAAAAACTGTTTTTT. This sequence encodes CATSDPTGGGEKLFF.